The present TCR beta chain was sequenced within a study of cytomegalovirus exposure and HLA in healthy donors. Study details: Researchers found that more than 70% of about 400 genotyped donors fell within the Caucasian-associated ancestry cluster.

Regarding the study as a whole: Analysis was performed later, and it showed HLA-associated TCR beta chains to be more clonally expanded than equally common others.

Germline values: CDR1 MNHEY, CDR2 SMNVEV (reference sequence). This CDR3 has 15 amino acids. Trimming removed 4 bases from V and 4 bases from J; junction bases left unmatched: 1. PCR employed 60 Vbeta and 13 Jbeta primers. Method: immunoSEQ multiplex PCR; TCRdb's copy keeps in-frame clones and lacks some. The data hold about 79,000 clones, with around two thirds observed a single time. Comment on this clone: Antigen unknown.

Sequencing was carried out using PBMCs. V gene TRBV27 combines with J gene TRBJ2-2, with TRBD1 identical over 12 bases. The sequence derives from a woman in her 50s in good health and CMV-seropositive. The CDR3 spells CASSWDRGPTGELFF. Here the CDR3 DNA reads TGTGCCAGCAGTTGGGACAGGGGGCCCACCGGGGAGCTGTTTTTT.